The present entry profiles one TCR beta chain with its context. The junction had 8 bases not matched to a gene; V was cut back by 0 bases and J by 5 bases. From germline, CDR1 is MGHRA and CDR2 YSYEKL. This CDR3 has 16 amino acids. This specimen belongs to a study of blood T cell repertoires in COVID-19. Overall study context: From the United States, Italy and Spain came samples of acute and convalescent COVID-19.

Repertoires were generated with immunoSEQ multiplex PCR, while TCRdb's copy carries only in-frame clones and drops some. The sample has 290,000 or so clones; approximately 82% are singletons. This chain uses TRBV4-1 with TRBJ1-1, with 8 bases matching TRBD1. This receptor was obtained from a man in his forties or fifties who had been exposed to COVID-19. The source material was PBMCs or T cells enriched from blood (not recorded which). CDR3 region: CASSQDPTGGRTEAFF. As DNA, the CDR3 is TGCGCCAGCAGCCAAGATCCCACAGGGGGAAGGACTGAAGCTTTCTTT.